This T cell receptor (beta chain) was sequenced during a study of post-analysis software for immune sequencing data. The wider study: Patients had relapsing-remitting, secondary progressive or progressive-relapsing multiple sclerosis; some lacked subtype. Study results and caveats: Controls had significantly higher normalized Chao1 diversity than multiple sclerosis patients. Pronounced co-clustering by F measure was evident among identically batched samples.

In its sample, this clonotype was seen many times. Its cognate antigen is unknown. Unique molecular identifiers were present in the TCR beta cDNA libraries. Input populations of about 0.95 to 11 million T cells gave rise to hundreds of thousands of cDNA molecules. TCRdb redid the calling of the PCR reads with MiXCR, one entry per CDR3 protein. The repertoire holds around 180,000 distinct CDR3 sequences, with approximately 31% as singletons. This TCR was recovered from a girl aged 5-17 years with multiple sclerosis. Sequencing input: blood.

The chain's CDR3 is CASSIGRSTDTQYF. The DNA for the CDR3 is TGTGCCAGCAGCATAGGCAGGAGCACAGATACGCAGTATTTT. This rearrangement joins TRBV7-2 to TRBJ2-3; no clear D gene. The CDR3 runs to 14 residues. CDR1 and CDR2 from the germline V gene are SGHTA and FQGNSA. The V end was cut by 5 bases, the J end by 0 bases, with 9 bases between.